This T cell receptor (beta chain) derives from a study of cytotoxic CD8 clonotypes in ibrutinib-treated CLL. Per the germline V gene, CDR1 is SGHTS and CDR2 is YDEGEE. The germline V and J ends were trimmed by 0 bases and 5 bases, with 14 bases remaining between them. This CDR3 is 15 amino acids long. Using immunoSEQ multiplex PCR, the repertoire was profiled, and TCRdb retains in-frame clones only, with some absent. The sample records over 130,000 clones, over 75% being singletons. This TCR was sampled from a human donor with chronic lymphocytic leukemia. The sample consisted of PBMCs, taken after 36 months of ibrutinib treatment. The J gene is TRBJ1-1, the V gene TRBV5-8, with D possibly matching TRBD1 (6 bases). The CDR3 DNA reads as TGTGCCAGCAGCTTGGCCGGGACATTCGGGACTGAAGCTTTCTTT. Protein: CASSLAGTFGTEAFF.